This T cell receptor beta chain was sequenced for a study of T-cell memory formation after mild COVID-19. Looking at the study overall: Clusters of TCRs were largely donor specific. Study-wide results and caveats: Mainly in CM and EM were contracting CD4+ clones; CD8+ were in EMRA.

CDR3 length: 13 residues. Between the trimmed V and J ends, which lost 2 bases and 7 bases, there was a span of 11 bases. TCRdb redid the calling of the 5' RACE reads with MiXCR, one entry per CDR3 protein. The sample comprises 250,000 to 350,000 distinct CDR3 sequences, roughly 15% of which are singletons, and around 23% rests with the top ten. This clonotype has more than one count but fewer than ten. Antigen specificity is unknown. This chain uses TRBV12-3 or TRBV12-4 with TRBJ1-2; D might be TRBD1 (6 bases). Sequencing was done on a sample of PBMCs or a T cell subset sorted from them (not recorded which). This TCR came from a man aged 18 to 29 who had mild COVID-19 (a few samples of this study predate the infection). Cell type and time point are not known. The CDR3 bases are TGTGCCAGCAGTTTATCAGGGGATCCTGGCTACACCTTC. The encoded protein is CASSLSGDPGYTF.